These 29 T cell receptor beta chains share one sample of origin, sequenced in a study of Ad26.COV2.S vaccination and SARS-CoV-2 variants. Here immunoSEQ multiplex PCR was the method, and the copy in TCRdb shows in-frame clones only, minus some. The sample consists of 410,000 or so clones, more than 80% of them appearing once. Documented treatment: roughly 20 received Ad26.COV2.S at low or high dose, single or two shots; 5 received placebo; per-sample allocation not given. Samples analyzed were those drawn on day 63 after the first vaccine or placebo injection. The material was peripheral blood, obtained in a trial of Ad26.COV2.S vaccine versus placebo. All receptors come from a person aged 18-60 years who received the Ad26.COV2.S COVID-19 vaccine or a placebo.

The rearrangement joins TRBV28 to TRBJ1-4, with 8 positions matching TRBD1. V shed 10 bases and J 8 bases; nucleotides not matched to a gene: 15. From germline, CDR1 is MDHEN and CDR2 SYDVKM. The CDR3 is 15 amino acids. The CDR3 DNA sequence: TGTGCCACCGACAGGGGAGTCAAAAAGGGAGAAAAACTGTTTTTT. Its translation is CATDRGVKKGEKLFF.

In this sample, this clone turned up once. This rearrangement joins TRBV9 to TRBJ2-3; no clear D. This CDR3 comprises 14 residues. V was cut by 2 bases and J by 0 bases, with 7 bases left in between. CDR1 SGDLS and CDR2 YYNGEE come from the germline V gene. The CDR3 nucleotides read TGTGCCAGCAGCGTTTCAGCTAGCACAGATACGCAGTATTTT. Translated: CASSVSASTDTQYF.

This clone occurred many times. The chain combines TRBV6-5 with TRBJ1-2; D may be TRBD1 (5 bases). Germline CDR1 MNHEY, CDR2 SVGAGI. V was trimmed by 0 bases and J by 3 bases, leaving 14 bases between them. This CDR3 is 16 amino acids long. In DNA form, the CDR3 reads TGTGCCAGCAGTTACTCCGCTTGGACGGGGGACTATGGCTACACCTTC. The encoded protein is CASSYSAWTGDYGYTF.

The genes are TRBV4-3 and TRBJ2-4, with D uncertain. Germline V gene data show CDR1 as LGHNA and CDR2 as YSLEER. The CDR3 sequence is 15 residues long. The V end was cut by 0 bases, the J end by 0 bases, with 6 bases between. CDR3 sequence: CASSQDPGAKNIQYF. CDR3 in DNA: TGCGCCAGCAGCCAAGATCCTGGAGCCAAAAACATTCAGTACTTC.

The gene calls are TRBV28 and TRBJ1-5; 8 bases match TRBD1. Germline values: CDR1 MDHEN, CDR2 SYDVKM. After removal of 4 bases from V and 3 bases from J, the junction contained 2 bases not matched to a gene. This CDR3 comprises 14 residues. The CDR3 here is CASSYRGTNQPQHF. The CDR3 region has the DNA TGTGCCAGCAGTTACAGGGGGACCAATCAGCCCCAGCATTTT.

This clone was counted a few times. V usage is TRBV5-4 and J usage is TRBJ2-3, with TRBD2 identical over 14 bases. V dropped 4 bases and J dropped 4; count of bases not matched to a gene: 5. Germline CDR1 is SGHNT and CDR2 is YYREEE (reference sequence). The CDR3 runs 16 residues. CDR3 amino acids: CASSPRLAGGPDTQYF. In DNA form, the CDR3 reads TGTGCCAGCAGCCCCAGACTAGCGGGAGGGCCAGATACGCAGTATTTT.

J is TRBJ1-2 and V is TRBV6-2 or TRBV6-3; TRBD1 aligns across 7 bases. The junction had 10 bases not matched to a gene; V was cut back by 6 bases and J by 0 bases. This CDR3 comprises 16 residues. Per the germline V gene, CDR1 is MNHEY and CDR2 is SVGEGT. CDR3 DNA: TGTGCCAGCAGCGGACAGGTACTTACTCCTAACTATGGCTACACCTTC. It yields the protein CASSGQVLTPNYGYTF.

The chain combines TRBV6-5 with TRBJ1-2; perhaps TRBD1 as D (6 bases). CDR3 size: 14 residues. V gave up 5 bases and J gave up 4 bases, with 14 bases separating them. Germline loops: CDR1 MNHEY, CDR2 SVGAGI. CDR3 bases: TGTGCCAGCAGTAACGGACAGCAACTCTATGGCTACACCTTC. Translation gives CASSNGQQLYGYTF.

CDR3 nucleotide sequence: TGTGCCAGCAGCTCCAGACAGGGGCGGACACCCCTCCACTTT. This gives the protein CASSSRQGRTPLHF. The chain has TRBV7-2 and TRBJ1-6; 8 bases are shared with TRBD1. V lost 4 bases to trimming and J lost 11 bases; unmatched junction nucleotides: 7. CDR1 and CDR2 (germline): SGHTA, FQGNSA. This CDR3 is built from 14 residues.

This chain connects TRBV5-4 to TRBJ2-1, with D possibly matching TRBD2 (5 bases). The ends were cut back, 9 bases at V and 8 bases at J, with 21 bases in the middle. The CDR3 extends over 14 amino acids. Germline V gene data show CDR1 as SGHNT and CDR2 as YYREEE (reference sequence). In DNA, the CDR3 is TGTGCCACCGGAGTGGGGTTACGGGGAGATGAGCAGTTCTTC. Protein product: CATGVGLRGDEQFF. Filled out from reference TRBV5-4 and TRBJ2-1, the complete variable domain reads ETGVTQSPTHLIKTRGQQVTLRCSSQSGHNTVSWYQQALGQGPQFIFQYYREEENGRGNFPPRFSGLQFPNYSSELNVNALELDDSALYLCATGVGLRGDEQFFGPGTRLTVL.

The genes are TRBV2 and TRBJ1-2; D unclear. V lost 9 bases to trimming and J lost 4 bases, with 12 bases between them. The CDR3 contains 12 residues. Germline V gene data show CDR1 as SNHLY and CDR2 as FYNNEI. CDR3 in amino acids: CASTEEFYGYTF. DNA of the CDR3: TGTGCCAGTACGGAGGAGTTCTATGGCTACACCTTC.

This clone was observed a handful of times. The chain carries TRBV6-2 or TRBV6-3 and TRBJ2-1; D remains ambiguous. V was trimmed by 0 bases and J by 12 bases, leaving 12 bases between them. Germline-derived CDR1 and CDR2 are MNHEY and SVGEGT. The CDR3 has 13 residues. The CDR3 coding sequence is TGTGCCAGCAGTTACTCGGGCCCACCCCGGCAGTTCTTC. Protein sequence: CASSYSGPPRQFF.

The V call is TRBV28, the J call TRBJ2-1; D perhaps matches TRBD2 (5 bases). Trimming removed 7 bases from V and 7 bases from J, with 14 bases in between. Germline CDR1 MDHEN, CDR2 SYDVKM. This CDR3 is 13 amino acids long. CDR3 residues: CASTARERNEQFF. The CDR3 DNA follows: TGTGCCAGCACCGCTAGGGAGAGGAATGAGCAGTTCTTC. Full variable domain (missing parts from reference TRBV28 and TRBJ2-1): DVKVTQSSRYLVKRTGEKVFLECVQDMDHENMFWYRQDPGLGLRLIYFSYDVKMKEKGDIPEGYSVSREKKERFSLILESASTNQTSMYLCASTARERNEQFFGPGTRLTVL.

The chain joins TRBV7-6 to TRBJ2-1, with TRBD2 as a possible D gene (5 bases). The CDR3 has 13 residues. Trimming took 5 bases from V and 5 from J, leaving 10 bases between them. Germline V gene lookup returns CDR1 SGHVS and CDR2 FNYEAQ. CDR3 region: CASSPLEDNEQFF. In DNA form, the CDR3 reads TGTGCCAGCAGCCCCTTGGAGGACAATGAGCAGTTCTTC.

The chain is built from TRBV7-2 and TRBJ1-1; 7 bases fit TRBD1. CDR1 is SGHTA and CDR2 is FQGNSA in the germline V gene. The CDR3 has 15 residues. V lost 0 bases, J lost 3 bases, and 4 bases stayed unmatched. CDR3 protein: CASSLARGQDTEAFF. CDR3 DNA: TGTGCCAGCAGCTTAGCTAGGGGGCAGGACACTGAAGCTTTCTTT.

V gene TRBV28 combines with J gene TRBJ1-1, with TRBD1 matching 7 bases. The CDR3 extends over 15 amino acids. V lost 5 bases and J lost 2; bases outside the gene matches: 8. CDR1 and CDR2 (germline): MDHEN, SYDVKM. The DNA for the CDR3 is TGTGCCAGCAGTCCCTGGGACAGATTCAACACTGAAGCTTTCTTT. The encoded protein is CASSPWDRFNTEAFF.

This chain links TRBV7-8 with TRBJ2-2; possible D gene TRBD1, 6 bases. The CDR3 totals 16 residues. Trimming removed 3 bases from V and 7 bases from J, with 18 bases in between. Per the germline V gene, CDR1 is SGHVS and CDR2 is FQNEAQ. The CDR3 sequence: CASSFRQVSLGGELFF. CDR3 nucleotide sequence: TGTGCCAGCAGCTTTCGACAGGTTTCTCTCGGCGGGGAGCTGTTTTTT.

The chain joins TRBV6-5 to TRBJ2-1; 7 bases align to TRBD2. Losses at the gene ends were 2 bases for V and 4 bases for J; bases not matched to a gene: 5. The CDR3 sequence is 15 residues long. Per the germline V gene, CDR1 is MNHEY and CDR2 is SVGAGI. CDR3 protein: CASSYLAATYNEQFF. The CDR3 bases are TGTGCCAGCAGTTACCTAGCGGCTACGTACAATGAGCAGTTCTTC.

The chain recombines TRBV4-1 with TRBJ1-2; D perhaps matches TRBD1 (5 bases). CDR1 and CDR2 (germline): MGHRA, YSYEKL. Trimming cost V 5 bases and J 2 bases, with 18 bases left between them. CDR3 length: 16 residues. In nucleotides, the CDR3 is TGCGCCAGCAGCAACCCCTCTCGACAGAAGAACTATGGCTACACCTTC. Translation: CASSNPSRQKNYGYTF.

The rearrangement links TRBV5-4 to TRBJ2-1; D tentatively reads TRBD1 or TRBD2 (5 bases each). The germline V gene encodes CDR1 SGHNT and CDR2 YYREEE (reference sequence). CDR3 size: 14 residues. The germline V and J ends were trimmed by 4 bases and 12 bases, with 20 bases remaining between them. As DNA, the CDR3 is TGTGCCAGCAGCCGGAGAGGGACCCACAGTCCGCAGTTCTTC. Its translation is CASSRRGTHSPQFF.

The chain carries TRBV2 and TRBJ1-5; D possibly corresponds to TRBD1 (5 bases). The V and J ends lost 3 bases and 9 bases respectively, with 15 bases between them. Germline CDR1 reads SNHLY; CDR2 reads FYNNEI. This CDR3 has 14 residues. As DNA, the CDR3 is TGTGCCAGCAGTGAGCTAACAGACGGGACGCCCCAGCATTTT. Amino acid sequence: CASSELTDGTPQHF.

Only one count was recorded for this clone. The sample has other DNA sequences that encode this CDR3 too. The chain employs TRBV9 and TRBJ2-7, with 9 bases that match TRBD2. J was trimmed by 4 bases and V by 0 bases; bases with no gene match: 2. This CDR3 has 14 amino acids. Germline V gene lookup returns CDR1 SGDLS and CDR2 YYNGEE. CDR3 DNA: TGTGCCAGCAGCGTAGCGGCGGGAGGGTACGAGCAGTACTTC. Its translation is CASSVAAGGYEQYF.

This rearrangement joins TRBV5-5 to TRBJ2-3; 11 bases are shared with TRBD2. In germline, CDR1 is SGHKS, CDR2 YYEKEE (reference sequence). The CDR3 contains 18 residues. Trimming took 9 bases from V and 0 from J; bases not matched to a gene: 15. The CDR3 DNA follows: TGTGCCATCACCTCGGTTAGCGGGAGGGATGCTAGCACAGATACGCAGTATTTT. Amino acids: CAITSVSGRDASTDTQYF.

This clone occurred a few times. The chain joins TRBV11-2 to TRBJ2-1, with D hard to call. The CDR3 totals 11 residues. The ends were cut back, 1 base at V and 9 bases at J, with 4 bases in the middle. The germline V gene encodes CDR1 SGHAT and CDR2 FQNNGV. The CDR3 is CASSLVSEQFF. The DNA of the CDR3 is TGTGCCAGCAGCTTAGTCAGTGAGCAGTTCTTC. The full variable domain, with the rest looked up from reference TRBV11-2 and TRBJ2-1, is EAGVAQSPRYKIIEKRQSVAFWCNPISGHATLYWYQQILGQGPKLLIQFQNNGVVDDSQLPKDRFSAERLKGVDSTLKIQPAKLEDSAVYLCASSLVSEQFFGPGTRLTVL.

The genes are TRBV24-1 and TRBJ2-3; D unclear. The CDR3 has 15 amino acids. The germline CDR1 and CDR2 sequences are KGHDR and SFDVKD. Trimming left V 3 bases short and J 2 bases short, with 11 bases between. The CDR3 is CATSDGYSDTDTQYF. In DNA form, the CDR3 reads TGTGCCACCAGTGATGGATACAGCGACACAGATACGCAGTATTTT.

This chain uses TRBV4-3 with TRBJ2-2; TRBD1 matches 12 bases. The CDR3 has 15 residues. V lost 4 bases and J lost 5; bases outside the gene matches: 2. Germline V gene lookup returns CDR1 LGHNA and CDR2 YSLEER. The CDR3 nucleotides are TGCGCCAGCAGCCTGGGACAGGGGGCTACCGGGGAGCTGTTTTTT. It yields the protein CASSLGQGATGELFF.

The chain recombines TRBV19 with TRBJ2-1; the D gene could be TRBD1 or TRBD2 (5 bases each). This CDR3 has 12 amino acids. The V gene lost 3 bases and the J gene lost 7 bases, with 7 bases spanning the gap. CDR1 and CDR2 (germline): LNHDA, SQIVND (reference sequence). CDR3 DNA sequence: TGTGCCAGTAGTATCGAGGGGAATGAGCAGTTCTTC. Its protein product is CASSIEGNEQFF.

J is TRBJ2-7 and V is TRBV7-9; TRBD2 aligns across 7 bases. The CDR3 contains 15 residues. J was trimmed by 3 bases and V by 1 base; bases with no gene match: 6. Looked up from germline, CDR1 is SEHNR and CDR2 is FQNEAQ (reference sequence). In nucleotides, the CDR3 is TGTGCCAGCAGCTTAGGGGGGGGATCCCTCTACGAGCAGTACTTC. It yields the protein CASSLGGGSLYEQYF. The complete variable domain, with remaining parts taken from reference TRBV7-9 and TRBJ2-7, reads DTGVSQNPRHKITKRGQNVTFRCDPISEHNRLYWYRQTLGQGPEFLTYFQNEAQLEKSRLLSDRFSAERPKGSFSTLEIQRTEQGDSAMYLCASSLGGGSLYEQYFGPGTRLTVT.

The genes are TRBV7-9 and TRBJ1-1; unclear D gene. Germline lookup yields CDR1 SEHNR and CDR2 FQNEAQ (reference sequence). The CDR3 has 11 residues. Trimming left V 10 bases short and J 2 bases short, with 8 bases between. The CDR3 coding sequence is TGTGCCACCACCGCAAACACTGAAGCTTTCTTT. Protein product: CATTANTEAFF.